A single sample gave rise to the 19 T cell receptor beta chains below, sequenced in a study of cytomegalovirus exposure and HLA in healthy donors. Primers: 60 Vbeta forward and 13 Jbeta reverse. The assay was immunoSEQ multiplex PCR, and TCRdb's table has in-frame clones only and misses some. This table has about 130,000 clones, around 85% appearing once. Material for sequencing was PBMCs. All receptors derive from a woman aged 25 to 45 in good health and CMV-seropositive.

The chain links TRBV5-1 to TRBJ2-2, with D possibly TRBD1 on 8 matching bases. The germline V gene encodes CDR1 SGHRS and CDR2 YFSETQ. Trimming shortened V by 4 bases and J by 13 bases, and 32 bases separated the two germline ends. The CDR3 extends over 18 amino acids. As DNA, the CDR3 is TGCGCCAGCAGCCCACAAGGAACAAAAGCGGGGACAGGTGGTGGGCTGTTTTTT. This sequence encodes CASSPQGTKAGTGGGLFF.

CDR3: CASRYGAATEAFF. The CDR3 coding sequence is TGTGCCAGCAGGTATGGGGCAGCCACTGAAGCTTTCTTT. This chain connects TRBV11-1 to TRBJ1-1; D possibly corresponds to TRBD1 (5 bases). This CDR3 comprises 13 residues. V gave up 6 bases and J gave up 4 bases, with 12 bases separating them. From germline, CDR1 is SGHAT and CDR2 FQDESV (reference sequence).

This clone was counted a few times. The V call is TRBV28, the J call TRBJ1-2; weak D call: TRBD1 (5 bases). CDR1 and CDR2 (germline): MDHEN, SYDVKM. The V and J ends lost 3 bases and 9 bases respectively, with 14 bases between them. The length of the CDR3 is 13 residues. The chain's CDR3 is CASSFQGIRSYTF. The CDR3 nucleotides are TGTGCCAGCAGTTTCCAGGGAATTAGGAGCTACACCTTC.

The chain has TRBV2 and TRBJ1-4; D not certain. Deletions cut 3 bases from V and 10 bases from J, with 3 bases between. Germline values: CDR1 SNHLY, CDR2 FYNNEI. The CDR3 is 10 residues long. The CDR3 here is CASSDRKLFF. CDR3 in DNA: TGTGCCAGCAGTGACAGAAAACTGTTTTTT.

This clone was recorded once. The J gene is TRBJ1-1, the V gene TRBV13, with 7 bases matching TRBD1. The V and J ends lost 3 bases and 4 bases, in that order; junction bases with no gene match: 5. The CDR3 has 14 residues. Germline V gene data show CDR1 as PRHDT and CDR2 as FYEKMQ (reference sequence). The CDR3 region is CASSLTGRPTEAFF. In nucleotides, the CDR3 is TGTGCCAGCAGCTTGACAGGGCGACCCACTGAAGCTTTCTTT. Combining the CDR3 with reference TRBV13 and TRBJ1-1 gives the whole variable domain AAGVIQSPRHLIKEKRETATLKCYPIPRHDTVYWYQQGPGQDPQFLISFYEKMQSDKGSIPDRFSAQQFSDYHSELNMSSLELGDSALYFCASSLTGRPTEAFFGQGTRLTVV.

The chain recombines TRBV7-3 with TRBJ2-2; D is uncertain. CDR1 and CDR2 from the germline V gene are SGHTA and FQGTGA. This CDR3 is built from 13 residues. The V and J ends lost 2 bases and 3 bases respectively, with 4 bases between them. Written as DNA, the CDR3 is TGTGCCAGCAGCTTATACTACACCGGGGAGCTGTTTTTT. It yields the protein CASSLYYTGELFF.

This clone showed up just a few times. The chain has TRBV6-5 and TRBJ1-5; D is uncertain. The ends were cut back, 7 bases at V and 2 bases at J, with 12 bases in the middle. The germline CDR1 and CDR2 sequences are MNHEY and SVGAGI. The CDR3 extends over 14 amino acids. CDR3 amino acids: CASMRENGNQPQHF. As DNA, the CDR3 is TGTGCCAGCATGAGGGAAAATGGCAATCAGCCCCAGCATTTT.

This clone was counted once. CDR3 coding DNA: TGTGCCAGCAGCCAATCCTCGGACACCACTGAAGCTTTCTTT. Protein product: CASSQSSDTTEAFF. The chain carries TRBV4-2 and TRBJ1-1; tentatively, D is TRBD1 (5 bases). CDR1 and CDR2 from the germline V gene are LGHNA and YNFKEQ. This CDR3 is built from 14 residues. Trimming shortened V by 2 bases and J by 4 bases, and 11 bases separated the two germline ends.

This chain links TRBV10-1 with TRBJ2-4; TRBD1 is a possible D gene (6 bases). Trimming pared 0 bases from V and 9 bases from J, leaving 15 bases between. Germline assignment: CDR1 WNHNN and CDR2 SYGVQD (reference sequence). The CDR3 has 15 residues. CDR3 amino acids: CASSESLGAPSIQYF. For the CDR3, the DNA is TGCGCCAGCAGTGAGTCTTTGGGGGCCCCCAGCATTCAGTACTTC.

As DNA, the CDR3 is TGTGCCAGCAGCGTTGGGGGCATAGAGGTTGAGCAGTTCTTC. It encodes CASSVGGIEVEQFF. J is TRBJ2-1 and V is TRBV9; weak D call: TRBD1 (6 bases). Germline V CDR1 and CDR2: SGDLS, YYNGEE. V lost 2 bases and J lost 9, with 15 bases in between. The CDR3 loop spans 14 amino acids.

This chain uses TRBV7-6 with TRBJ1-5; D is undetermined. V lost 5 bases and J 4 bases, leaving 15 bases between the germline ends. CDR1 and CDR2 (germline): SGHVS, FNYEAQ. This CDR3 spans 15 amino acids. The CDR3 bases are TGTGCCAGCAGCCTCGACGAGGGTTTTAATCAGCCCCAGCATTTT. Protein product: CASSLDEGFNQPQHF.

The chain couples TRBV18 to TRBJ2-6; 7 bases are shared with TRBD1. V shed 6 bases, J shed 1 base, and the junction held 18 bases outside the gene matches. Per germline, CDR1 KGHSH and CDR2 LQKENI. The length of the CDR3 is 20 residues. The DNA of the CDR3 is TGTGCCAGCTCCCGAGGTTCTGGACAGGCCTCTGGGTCTGGGGCCAACGTCCTGACTTTC. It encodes CASSRGSGQASGSGANVLTF.

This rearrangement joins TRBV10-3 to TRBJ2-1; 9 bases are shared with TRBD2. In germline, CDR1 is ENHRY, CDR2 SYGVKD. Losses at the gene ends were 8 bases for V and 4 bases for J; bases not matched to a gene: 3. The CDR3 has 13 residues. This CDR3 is CAIGSGGYNEQFF. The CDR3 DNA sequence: TGTGCCATCGGTAGCGGGGGATACAATGAGCAGTTCTTC.

The CDR3 region has the DNA TGTGCCAGCAGTTTTTTCTTCCCCAGCGGGAGGGATGAGATGGGTGAGCAGTTCTTC. This encodes CASSFFFPSGRDEMGEQFF. The V and J genes are TRBV27 and TRBJ2-1; 10 positions match TRBD2. After removal of 3 bases from V and 9 bases from J, the junction contained 20 bases not matched to a gene. The length of the CDR3 is 19 residues. Germline V gene lookup returns CDR1 MNHEY and CDR2 SMNVEV (reference sequence).

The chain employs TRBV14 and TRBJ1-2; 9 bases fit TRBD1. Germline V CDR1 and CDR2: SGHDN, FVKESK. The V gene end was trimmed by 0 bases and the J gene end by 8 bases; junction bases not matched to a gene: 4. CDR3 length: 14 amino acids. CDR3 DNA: TGTGCCAGCAGCCAAGAACAGGGGGCCTGGGGCTACACCTTC. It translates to CASSQEQGAWGYTF.

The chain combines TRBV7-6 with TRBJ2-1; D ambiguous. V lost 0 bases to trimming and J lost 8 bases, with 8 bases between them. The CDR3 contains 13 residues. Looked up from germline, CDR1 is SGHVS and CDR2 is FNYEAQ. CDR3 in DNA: TGTGCCAGCAGCTTAGCGCAGGTAGATGAGCAGTTCTTC. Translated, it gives CASSLAQVDEQFF.

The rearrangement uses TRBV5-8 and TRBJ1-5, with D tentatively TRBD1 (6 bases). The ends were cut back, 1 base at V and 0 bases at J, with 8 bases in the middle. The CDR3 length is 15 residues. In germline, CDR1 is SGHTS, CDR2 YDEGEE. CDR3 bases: TGTGCCAGCAGCTTGCAGGGGCCTAGCAATCAGCCCCAGCATTTT. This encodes CASSLQGPSNQPQHF. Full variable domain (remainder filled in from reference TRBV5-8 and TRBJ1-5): EAGVTQSPTHLIKTRGQQATLRCSPISGHTSVYWYQQALGLGLQFLLWYDEGEERNRGNFPPRFSGRQFPNYSSELNVNALELEDSALYLCASSLQGPSNQPQHFGDGTRLSIL.

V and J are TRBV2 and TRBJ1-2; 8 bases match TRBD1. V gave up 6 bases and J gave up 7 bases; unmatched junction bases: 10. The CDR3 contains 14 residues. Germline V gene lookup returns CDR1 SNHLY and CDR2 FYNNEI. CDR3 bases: TGTGCCAGCAGCCTGGACAGGGCGCCAGGTGGCTACACCTTC. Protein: CASSLDRAPGGYTF.

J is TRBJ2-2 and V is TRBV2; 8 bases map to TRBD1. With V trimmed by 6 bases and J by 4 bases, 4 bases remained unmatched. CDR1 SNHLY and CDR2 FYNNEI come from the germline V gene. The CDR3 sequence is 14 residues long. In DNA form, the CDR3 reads TGTGCCAGCAGCCTTGACAGGGGCACCGGGGAGCTGTTTTTT. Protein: CASSLDRGTGELFF.